This T cell receptor (beta chain) was recovered during a study of T cells after yellow fever vaccination. Overall study: Fractions with few cells were prepared using SMART-Seq v4 Ultra Low Input.

TCRdb itself ran the 5' RACE reads through MiXCR, one entry per CDR3 protein. The sample includes fewer than 400,000 distinct CDR3 sequences, about 6.2% of them seen just once. CDR3 size: 13 residues. The sample holds many counts of this clonotype. The antigen is unknown. Study-level findings and limits: It was a weaker secondary response, yet one that peaked faster, at day 5 versus 15. Abundant contaminating clonotypes from the bulk population could appear in FACS-sorted repertoires. Subsequent to the booster, the majority of primary-vaccination clones reappeared (96% CD4, roughly 90% CD8).

Sequencing used PBMCs, obtained 5 days after the yellow fever booster vaccination. This clonotype was obtained from a man aged 25-40 years who received the YFV17D yellow fever vaccine. The chain uses TRBV21-1 and TRBJ2-5; TRBD1 is the table's D call, not checked against the DNA. TRBV21-1 is shown as a pseudogene. CDR3 residues: CARTPGMAETQYF. Here the CDR3 DNA reads TGTGCCAGGACTCCCGGGATGGCGGAGACCCAGTACTTC.